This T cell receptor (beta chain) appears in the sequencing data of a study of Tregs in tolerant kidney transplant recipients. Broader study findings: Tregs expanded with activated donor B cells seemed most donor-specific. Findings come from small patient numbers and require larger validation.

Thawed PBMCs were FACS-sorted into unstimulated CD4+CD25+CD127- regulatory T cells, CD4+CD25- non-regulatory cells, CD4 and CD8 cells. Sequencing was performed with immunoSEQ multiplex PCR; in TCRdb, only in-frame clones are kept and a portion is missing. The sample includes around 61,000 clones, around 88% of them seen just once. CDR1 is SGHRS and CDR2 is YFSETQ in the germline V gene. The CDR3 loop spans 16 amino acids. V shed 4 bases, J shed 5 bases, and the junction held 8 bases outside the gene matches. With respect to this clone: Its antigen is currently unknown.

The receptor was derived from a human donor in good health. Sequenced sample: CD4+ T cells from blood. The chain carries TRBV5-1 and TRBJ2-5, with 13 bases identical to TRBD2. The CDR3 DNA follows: TGCGCCAGCAGCCCGAAACTAGCGGGGGGGCGTGAGACCCAGTACTTC. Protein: CASSPKLAGGRETQYF. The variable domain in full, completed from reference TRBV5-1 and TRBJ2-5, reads KAGVTQTPRYLIKTRGQQVTLSCSPISGHRSVSWYQQTPGQGLQFLFEYFSETQRNKGNFPGRFSGRQFSNSRSEMNVSTLELGDSALYLCASSPKLAGGRETQYFGPGTRLLVL.